This T cell receptor (beta chain) was recovered during a study of T cell repertoires in aging, cancer and after chemotherapy. On this clonotype itself: Its antigen is not known.

Study-wide points: Compared with age-matched healthy donors, untreated hematological or solid cancer patients showed higher blood TCR clonality. Rebound thymic output was suggested by rising median generation probability during chemotherapy in each cancer cohort. In cancer patients, declining TCR diversity with age involved lost richness and lost evenness.

Amplification of TCR beta used genomic DNA extracted from peripheral blood. The V and J ends lost 5 bases and 0 bases, in that order; junction bases with no gene match: 0. The CDR3 runs 12 residues. Germline CDR1 reads DFQATT; CDR2 reads SNEGSKA (reference sequence). Rearranged V-D-J TRB sequences were amplified with a mixed TRB-A/B primer pool. In TCRdb, the multiplex PCR reads were re-called with MiXCR into one record per CDR3 protein. The sample carries 8,900 or so distinct CDR3 sequences, roughly a third recorded once. The sequenced material came from blood. This sequence was found in a human donor in good health. The V call is TRBV20-1, the J call TRBJ1-1; 7 positions agree with TRBD1. DNA of the CDR3: TGCAGTGCTGGACAGGTGAACACTGAAGCTTTCTTT. Translating it yields CSAGQVNTEAFF.